The next 19 T cell receptor beta chains were all read from a single sample in a study of T cell repertoires in cytomegalovirus infection (dated 2019 in TCRdb). TCRdb names Illumina HiSeq 1500 as the instrument used. TCRdb reprocessed the public reads (quality trimming at Q25 with fastp, clone calling with MiXCR) and kept in-frame beta chains. Every distinct CDR3 protein forms one entry, paired with its most common genes and DNA. The sample table shows about 260,000 distinct CDR3 sequences, and less than 9.5% are seen once. The leading ten clones occupy about 15% of the sample. Material: PBMCs. The receptor set was obtained from a human donor in good health (CMV status not recorded). Some clones in this sample may be carry-over from other donors' samples.

The chain is built from TRBV5-5 and TRBJ1-1; possible D gene TRBD1, 6 bases. CDR3 length: 15 amino acids. Looked up from germline, CDR1 is SGHKS and CDR2 is YYEKEE (reference sequence). V shed 4 bases and J shed 1 base, with 14 bases lying between them. In DNA form, the CDR3 reads TGTGCCAGCAGCCTCCTCGACAGGAGGAACACTGAAGCTTTCTTT. This sequence encodes CASSLLDRRNTEAFF.

There are many counts of this clonotype. CDR3 nucleotide sequence: TGTGCCAGCAGCCCCCTAGGAGGATACGAGCAGTACTTC. Protein sequence: CASSPLGGYEQYF. The V and J genes are TRBV7-9 and TRBJ2-7; weak D call: TRBD2 (5 bases). CDR1 is SEHNR, CDR2 FQNEAQ, per germline (reference sequence). The CDR3 loop spans 13 amino acids. V lost 5 bases and J 4 bases, leaving 12 bases between the germline ends.

This clonotype occurred a few times. The gene calls are TRBV5-6 and TRBJ2-6; 9 bases are shared with TRBD1. Trimming removed 4 bases from V and 0 bases from J; junction bases left unmatched: 5. The CDR3 runs 17 residues. Germline V gene data show CDR1 as SGHDT and CDR2 as YYEEEE. The CDR3 sequence: CASSVDRGRSGANVLTF. Here the CDR3 DNA reads TGTGCCAGCAGCGTGGACAGGGGTCGCTCTGGGGCCAACGTCCTGACTTTC.

There are a few counts of this clonotype. V and J are TRBV7-9 and TRBJ1-1, with 10 positions matching TRBD1. The CDR3 has 16 residues. The J segment lost 1 base and the V segment lost 5 bases, leaving 7 bases of the junction unmatched. Germline CDR1 is SEHNR and CDR2 is FQNEAQ (reference sequence). The CDR3 is CASSLGTGERNTEAFF. CDR3 bases: TGTGCCAGCAGCCTCGGGACAGGGGAGAGGAACACTGAAGCTTTCTTT.

This clonotype showed up many times. This chain uses TRBV2 with TRBJ1-4; D unclear. Per the germline V gene, CDR1 is SNHLY and CDR2 is FYNNEI. This CDR3 is 13 amino acids long. Trimming took off 6 bases at V and 7 bases at J, with 12 bases between the two ends. The CDR3 DNA sequence: TGTGCCAGCAGAGGTCAGCCGGGTGAAAAACTGTTTTTT. It encodes CASRGQPGEKLFF.

This chain joins TRBV3-1 and TRBJ1-1; TRBD1 matches at 8 bases. This CDR3 comprises 15 residues. Unmatched junction bases numbered 6, after V lost 4 bases and J lost 2 bases. Germline assignment: CDR1 LGHDT and CDR2 YNNKEL (reference sequence). The CDR3 nucleotides are TGTGCCAGCAGCCCGTTACAGGGGGGAAACACTGAAGCTTTCTTT. Its translation: CASSPLQGGNTEAFF.

The V and J genes are TRBV19 and TRBJ1-5; D unresolved. Per the germline V gene, CDR1 is LNHDA and CDR2 is SQIVND (reference sequence). V lost 6 bases and J lost 2, with 11 bases in between. The CDR3 covers 14 residues. CDR3 bases: TGTGCCAGTAGGCCGGGCAGCCGCAATCAGCCCCAGCATTTT. The encoded protein is CASRPGSRNQPQHF.

This clonotype was counted a few times. The rearrangement uses TRBV28 and TRBJ1-4; D perhaps matches TRBD1 (6 bases). The V and J ends lost 5 bases and 7 bases respectively, with 17 bases between them. Germline-derived CDR1 and CDR2 are MDHEN and SYDVKM. The CDR3 covers 15 residues. The DNA for the CDR3 is TGTGCCAGCAGTCGGGGGGGGGGGCTCGGTGAAAAACTGTTTTTT. Translating gives CASSRGGGLGEKLFF.

V and J are TRBV7-9 and TRBJ1-2, with D maybe TRBD1 (5 bases). The V gene's germline CDR1 is SEHNR and CDR2 FQNEAQ (reference sequence). V lost 1 base and J lost 4, with 19 bases in between. The CDR3 is made up of 17 amino acids. This CDR3 is CASSLVAAPPGTYGYTF. CDR3 coding DNA: TGTGCCAGCAGCTTAGTAGCCGCCCCGCCAGGGACCTATGGCTACACCTTC.

In this sample, this clonotype turned up many times. This sequence joins TRBV7-2 and TRBJ2-7, with D possibly being TRBD2 (5 bases). Trimming removed 4 bases from V and 5 bases from J, with 15 bases in between. The germline gives CDR1 SGHTA, CDR2 FQGNSA. The CDR3 has 14 amino acids. The DNA of the CDR3 is TGTGCCAGCAGCTCCGGGCCCCACGGGGACGAGCAGTACTTC. Translating it yields CASSSGPHGDEQYF. The variable domain in full, with the rest retrieved from reference TRBV7-2 and TRBJ2-7, is GAGVSQSPSNKVTEKGKDVELRCDPISGHTALYWYRQSLGQGLEFLIYFQGNSAPDKSGLPSDRFSAERTGGSVSTLTIQRTQQEDSAVYLCASSSGPHGDEQYFGPGTRLTVT.

This clonotype was observed many times. The chain combines TRBV7-2 with TRBJ1-2, with D unclear. Germline CDR1 reads SGHTA; CDR2 reads FQGNSA. Trimming pared 5 bases from V and 8 bases from J, leaving 12 bases between. CDR3 length equals 12 residues. The CDR3 region has the DNA TGTGCCAGCAGCGCGGGAGGAAACGGCTACACCTTC. Amino acid sequence: CASSAGGNGYTF.

The rearrangement joins TRBV5-5 to TRBJ2-7; D might be TRBD1 or TRBD2, each matching 6 bases. CDR1 SGHKS and CDR2 YYEKEE come from the germline V gene (reference sequence). Trimming removed 1 base from V and 3 bases from J, with 14 bases in between. The CDR3 has 15 residues. CDR3 in DNA: TGTGCCAGCAGCTTGCCCCCGGGGGCGGGCTACGAGCAGTACTTC. This encodes CASSLPPGAGYEQYF.

The sample holds many counts of this clonotype. This chain links TRBV9 with TRBJ1-1, with a possible D match to TRBD1 (5 bases). The CDR3 contains 15 residues. Germline-derived CDR1 and CDR2 are SGDLS and YYNGEE. The V end was cut by 2 bases, the J end by 1 base, with 12 bases between. Here the CDR3 reads CASSVTGTANTEAFF. The CDR3, as DNA: TGTGCCAGCAGCGTGACCGGGACGGCGAACACTGAAGCTTTCTTT.

This clonotype has more than one count but fewer than ten. The chain has TRBV4-3 and TRBJ2-2; D not resolved. Germline values: CDR1 LGHNA, CDR2 YSLEER. V lost 1 base and J 0 bases, leaving 6 bases between the germline ends. The CDR3 extends over 15 amino acids. The CDR3 loop is CASSQVATNTGELFF. The CDR3 bases are TGCGCCAGCAGCCAAGTGGCAACGAACACCGGGGAGCTGTTTTTT.

This clonotype was recorded a few times. The rearrangement joins TRBV6-2 or TRBV6-3 to TRBJ2-1, with TRBD2 as a possible D gene (6 bases). Germline CDR1 reads MNHEY; CDR2 reads SVGEGT. CDR3 length: 12 residues. Deletions cut 5 bases from V and 14 bases from J, with 16 bases between. CDR3 DNA: TGTGCCAGCAGTGTGCCCGGGCCGGGGGAGTTCTTC. This codes for CASSVPGPGEFF.

This clonotype was seen a few times. The rearrangement uses TRBV7-9 and TRBJ2-7; D may be TRBD1 or TRBD2 (5 bases each). V dropped 5 bases and J dropped 0 bases, with 14 bases sitting between them. Germline V gives CDR1 SEHNR, CDR2 FQNEAQ (reference sequence). This CDR3 has 15 residues. The CDR3 here is CASSPFGTGSYEQYF. In DNA form, the CDR3 reads TGTGCCAGCAGCCCTTTCGGGACGGGCTCCTACGAGCAGTACTTC.

The rearrangement uses TRBV6-1 and TRBJ2-1; 11 bases line up with TRBD2. This CDR3 has 14 residues. Germline assignment: CDR1 MNHNS and CDR2 SASEGT. J lost 8 bases, V lost 6 bases, and 6 bases had no gene match. Here the CDR3 DNA reads TGTGCCAGCAGACTAGCGGGGGTGTACGATGAGCAGTTCTTC. Protein sequence: CASRLAGVYDEQFF.

The table lists this clonotype with many counts. The chain employs TRBV19 and TRBJ2-6; the match to TRBD1 covers 7 bases. CDR3 length: 16 amino acids. J lost 1 base, V lost 5 bases, and 5 bases had no gene match. CDR1 is LNHDA, CDR2 SQIVND, per germline (reference sequence). The DNA for the CDR3 is TGTGCCAGTAGTCGGGACAGCGCATCTGGGGCCAACGTCCTGACTTTC. It translates to CASSRDSASGANVLTF. The full variable domain, with the rest looked up from reference TRBV19 and TRBJ2-6, is DGGITQSPKYLFRKEGQNVTLSCEQNLNHDAMYWYRQDPGQGLRLIYYSQIVNDFQKGDIAEGYSVSREKKESFPLTVTSAQKNPTAFYLCASSRDSASGANVLTFGAGSRLTVL.

This clonotype was counted many times. The V gene is TRBV7-9, the J gene TRBJ1-5, with TRBD1 as a possible D gene (5 bases). V was pared by 6 bases and J by 5 bases, with 11 bases between. This CDR3 contains 13 residues. From germline, CDR1 is SEHNR and CDR2 FQNEAQ (reference sequence). The CDR3 DNA reads as TGTGCCAGCAGTCTGGGGGGGGATCAGCCCCAGCATTTT. Amino acids: CASSLGGDQPQHF.